The sequence of this TCR beta chain was determined in a study of immune evolution from preneoplasia to lung adenocarcinoma. Study background: HLA loss of heterozygosity: 5.5% to 8.5% AIS, approximately 15% MIA, about 32% ADC, none AAH. Study-level points and caveats: Highest clonality occurred in KRAS-mutant, not EGFR-mutant or double wild-type, nodules.

This CDR3 is 13 amino acids long. Trimming took off 2 bases at V and 7 bases at J, with 11 bases between the two ends. Germline values: CDR1 MNHEY, CDR2 SMNVEV (reference sequence). Turning to this clone: Its antigen is as yet unknown.

Generated by immunoSEQ multiplex PCR, the TCRdb table keeps only in-frame clones and is missing some. This sample has roughly 4,600 clones, with roughly 80% found just once. Histologic diagnosis was independently verified by two lung pathologists. Sequencing input: FFPE lung adenocarcinoma in situ tissue. The chain employs TRBV27 and TRBJ1-2; D not certain. The sequence was obtained from a person aged 60-79 years with lung adenocarcinoma. The CDR3 DNA is TGTGCCAGCAGTTTAGGAGGGCTCAGTGGCTACACCTTC. Translated: CASSLGGLSGYTF.